One sample yielded the 29 T cell receptor beta chains listed below, sequenced in a study of low-dose radiotherapy and immunotherapy resistance in tumors. Primers used for first-strand cDNA, a TRAV- and TRBV-specific set, covered both alpha and beta chains. The authors amplified TCRs for 20 to 25 PCR cycles with a constant-region primer and a V-primer adapter. A single record per CDR3 protein comes from TCRdb applying MiXCR to the reads. This table has around 100,000 distinct CDR3 sequences, 20% to 25% appearing once. Time point in this sample: after trial treatment. This sample's treatment: LDRT plus nivolumab, ipilimumab, low-dose cyclophosphamide and aspirin (RACIN trial). The specimen comprised PBMCs, sampled after low-dose radiotherapy plus immunotherapy. The receptors shown here come from a female donor with ovarian cancer.

The V gene is TRBV5-1, the J gene TRBJ1-1; D not certain. Per germline, CDR1 SGHRS and CDR2 YFSETQ. Trimming took 4 bases from V and 3 from J, leaving 13 bases between them. CDR3 length: 14 amino acids. The CDR3 loop reads CASSIVGRDTEAFF. DNA for the CDR3: TGCGCCAGCAGCATAGTAGGACGGGACACTGAAGCTTTCTTT.

This clonotype was seen repeatedly, ten times or more. The V and J genes are TRBV18 and TRBJ2-7; D may be TRBD1 (5 bases). The CDR3 is 14 amino acids. The V end lost 5 bases, the J end lost 1 base, and 12 bases lay between the germline ends. Germline-derived CDR1 and CDR2 are KGHSH and LQKENI. The CDR3 nucleotides are TGTGCCAGCTCAGCTACAGGTTTTTCCTACGAGCAGTACTTC. Translating gives CASSATGFSYEQYF.

V and J are TRBV5-4 and TRBJ1-6; maybe TRBD1 (5 bases). CDR3 length: 15 residues. V lost 0 bases and J lost 7, with 11 bases in between. The germline gives CDR1 SGHNT, CDR2 YYREEE (reference sequence). In DNA, the CDR3 is TGTGCCAGCAGCTTGGTAGACAGAAGAAATTCACCCCTCCACTTT. Its translation: CASSLVDRRNSPLHF.

In this sample, this clonotype turned up many times. V is TRBV7-9 and J is TRBJ2-1, with D possibly called TRBD1 or TRBD2 (5 bases each). V dropped 5 bases and J dropped 6 bases, with 14 bases sitting between them. Germline assignment: CDR1 SEHNR and CDR2 FQNEAQ (reference sequence). The CDR3 runs 14 residues. In DNA form, the CDR3 reads TGTGCCAGCAGCCTCAGGGACCTGCGCAATGAGCAGTTCTTC. This sequence encodes CASSLRDLRNEQFF.

Points on this clonotype: A far bigger clonotype differs at one base, so this is likely a read error. V and J are TRBV6-1 and TRBJ2-1; 7 bases map to TRBD1. The CDR3 contains 13 residues. Germline trimming cut 3 bases from V and 12 bases from J; bases unmatched to any gene: 8. CDR1 MNHNS and CDR2 SASEGT come from the germline V gene. CDR3 DNA: TGTGCCAGCAGTGAGAACCGGGACAGAGCGCAGTTCTTC. It is translated as CASSENRDRAQFF.

This clonotype has a count of ten or more. The V gene is TRBV3-1, the J gene TRBJ2-7, with D hard to call. The CDR3 loop spans 13 amino acids. Trimming stripped 8 bases from V and 2 bases from J, with 13 bases between. Per the germline V gene, CDR1 is LGHDT and CDR2 is YNNKEL (reference sequence). For the CDR3, the DNA is TGTGCCAGCCTCTCGGGTTCCACCTACGAGCAGTACTTC. Protein: CASLSGSTYEQYF.

The chain recombines TRBV4-1 with TRBJ2-7, with 16 bases matching TRBD2. V dropped 0 bases and J dropped 2; count of bases not matched to a gene: 7. The CDR3 extends over 19 amino acids. Germline V gives CDR1 MGHRA, CDR2 YSYEKL. CDR3 coding DNA: TGCGCCAGCAGCCAAGATCCCGGGACTAGCGGGAGGGCCGCCTACGAGCAGTACTTC. It translates to CASSQDPGTSGRAAYEQYF.

This clonotype was found many times. CDR3 residues: CASSLDRIVKTQYF. CDR3 bases: TGTGCCAGCAGCCTCGACCGGATTGTTAAGACCCAGTACTTC. J is TRBJ2-5 and V is TRBV7-2; D not certain. Trimming stripped 5 bases from V and 6 bases from J, with 16 bases between. CDR3 length: 14 residues. Germline V gene data show CDR1 as SGHTA and CDR2 as FQGNSA. Based on the CDR3 plus reference TRBV7-2 and TRBJ2-5, the full variable domain is GAGVSQSPSNKVTEKGKDVELRCDPISGHTALYWYRQSLGQGLEFLIYFQGNSAPDKSGLPSDRFSAERTGGSVSTLTIQRTQQEDSAVYLCASSLDRIVKTQYFGPGTRLLVL.

This clonotype was detected many times. The CDR3 DNA is TGTGCCAGTCGGGGGGCGAGCAATCAGCCCCAGCATTTT. Translation: CASRGASNQPQHF. The rearrangement joins TRBV19 to TRBJ1-5, with D possibly matching TRBD1 (6 bases). The CDR3 is 13 residues long. Trimming cost V 8 bases and J 1 base, with 9 bases left between them. CDR1 and CDR2 from the germline V gene are LNHDA and SQIVND (reference sequence).

V gene TRBV5-6 combines with J gene TRBJ2-7; possibly TRBD2 for D (5 bases). The CDR3 has 15 residues. Per germline, CDR1 SGHDT and CDR2 YYEEEE. Trimming took off 5 bases at V and 3 bases at J, with 18 bases between the two ends. This CDR3 reads CASRRSGFSVYEQYF. The CDR3 region has the DNA TGTGCCAGCAGGCGGAGCGGTTTCTCTGTCTACGAGCAGTACTTC. Full variable domain (outside the CDR3, taken from reference TRBV5-6 and TRBJ2-7): DAGVTQSPTHLIKTRGQQVTLRCSPKSGHDTVSWYQQALGQGPQFIFQYYEEEERQRGNFPDRFSGHQFPNYSSELNVNALLLGDSALYLCASRRSGFSVYEQYFGPGTRLTVT.

There are a few counts of this clonotype. The chain carries TRBV20-1 and TRBJ2-7, with 9 bases that match TRBD2. This CDR3 region has 16 residues. Germline CDR1 DFQATT, CDR2 SNEGSKA (reference sequence). Losses at the gene ends were 6 bases for V and 3 bases for J; bases not matched to a gene: 15. The DNA for the CDR3 is TGCAGTGCCGACCCCCCAGGGCTAGCGGGGAACTACGAGCAGTACTTC. This codes for CSADPPGLAGNYEQYF.

A note on this clonotype: Being one base from a much bigger clone, this may be a read error. The V gene is TRBV7-9, the J gene TRBJ2-5, with D unresolved. This CDR3 has 13 amino acids. CDR1 and CDR2 (germline): SEHNR, FQNEAQ (reference sequence). The CDR3 loop is CARSLTGYGTQYF. The CDR3 nucleotides read TGTGCCCGCAGCTTAACCGGGTACGGGACCCAGTACTTC.

This clonotype was observed many times. The chain links TRBV7-2 to TRBJ1-1; D is undetermined. CDR3 length equals 14 residues. Germline V CDR1 and CDR2: SGHTA, FQGNSA. Trimming took 2 bases from V and 5 from J, leaving 12 bases between them. The CDR3 region is CASSLKTGQTEAFF. In nucleotides, the CDR3 is TGTGCCAGCAGCTTAAAAACCGGGCAGACTGAAGCTTTCTTT. Based on the CDR3 plus reference TRBV7-2 and TRBJ1-1, the full variable domain is GAGVSQSPSNKVTEKGKDVELRCDPISGHTALYWYRQSLGQGLEFLIYFQGNSAPDKSGLPSDRFSAERTGGSVSTLTIQRTQQEDSAVYLCASSLKTGQTEAFFGQGTRLTVV.

Many counts were recorded for this clonotype. V and J are TRBV4-3 and TRBJ1-1; 8 nucleotides line up with TRBD1. The CDR3 runs 15 residues. V lost 4 bases to trimming and J lost 0 bases; unmatched junction nucleotides: 4. CDR1 is LGHNA, CDR2 YSLEER, per germline. CDR3 sequence reads: CASSPGTGLNTEAFF. CDR3 DNA: TGCGCCAGCAGCCCGGGGACAGGTTTGAACACTGAAGCTTTCTTT.

This clonotype was detected ten times or more. The chain recombines TRBV20-1 with TRBJ2-3; 9 nucleotides align to TRBD2. The germline gives CDR1 DFQATT, CDR2 SNEGSKA (reference sequence). This CDR3 has 15 amino acids. The junction had 1 base not matched to a gene; V was cut back by 0 bases and J by 0 bases. The CDR3 DNA reads TGCAGTGCTAGAGATAGCGGGGGTAGCACAGATACGCAGTATTTT. This translates into CSARDSGGSTDTQYF.

At least ten counts were recorded for this clonotype. The chain couples TRBV20-1 to TRBJ2-3; D gene uncertain. The CDR3 is 11 residues long. V lost 0 bases, J lost 5 bases, and 3 bases lay in between. Germline-derived CDR1 and CDR2 are DFQATT and SNEGSKA (reference sequence). CDR3: CSARDLDTQYF. CDR3 sequence (DNA): TGCAGTGCTAGAGATCTAGATACGCAGTATTTT.

This clonotype was seen repeatedly, ten times or more. CDR3 region: CASSSARGQQYF. DNA of the CDR3: TGCGCCAGCAGCTCCGCGAGGGGCCAGCAGTACTTC. V gene TRBV5-1 combines with J gene TRBJ2-7; tentatively, D is TRBD1 or TRBD2 (5 bases each). The length of the CDR3 is 12 residues. Germline V gives CDR1 SGHRS, CDR2 YFSETQ. V lost 3 bases to trimming and J lost 8 bases, with 12 bases between them.

This clonotype was observed many times. The chain joins TRBV4-2 to TRBJ2-1, with D perhaps matching TRBD2 (5 bases). The germline V gene has CDR1 LGHNA and CDR2 YNFKEQ. The CDR3 has 16 amino acids. V was shortened by 1 base and J by 0 bases, with 10 bases between the two germline ends. For the CDR3, the DNA is TGTGCCAGCAGCCAAGCTAATAGCGACTCCTACAATGAGCAGTTCTTC. This encodes CASSQANSDSYNEQFF.

This clonotype was seen many times. V gene TRBV4-2 combines with J gene TRBJ2-2, with 14 positions matching TRBD2. The CDR3 consists of 18 residues. Trimming at V came to 5 bases and at J to 6 bases, leaving 11 bases not matched to a gene. CDR1 is LGHNA and CDR2 is YNFKEQ in the germline V gene. The CDR3 nucleotides read TGTGCCAGCAGCGACACTCCGGGACTAGCGGGAGACCCCGGGGAGCTGTTTTTT. Amino acids: CASSDTPGLAGDPGELFF.

This clonotype was seen ten or more times. In DNA, the CDR3 is TGCAGCGTGTCACTAGCGGGAGGGGTCACAGATACGCAGTATTTT. It yields the protein CSVSLAGGVTDTQYF. The chain has TRBV29-1 and TRBJ2-3; 13 nucleotides agree with TRBD2. Germline V CDR1 and CDR2: SQVTM, ANQGSEA. The V segment lost 6 bases and the J segment 2 bases; nucleotides outside the gene matches: 5. This CDR3 contains 15 residues.

This clonotype was recorded many times. The J gene is TRBJ1-4, the V gene TRBV28; unclear D gene. Trimming stripped 3 bases from V and 0 bases from J, with 11 bases between. Germline V lookup: CDR1 MDHEN, CDR2 SYDVKM. This CDR3 contains 16 residues. The CDR3: CASSFLRLATNEKLFF. The CDR3 DNA reads as TGTGCCAGCAGTTTCCTTCGACTTGCAACTAATGAAAAACTGTTTTTT.

This clonotype was observed a few times. The gene calls are TRBV7-2 and TRBJ1-5, with D maybe TRBD1 (6 bases). Between the trimmed V and J ends, which lost 3 bases and 4 bases, there was a span of 7 bases. The germline gives CDR1 SGHTA, CDR2 FQGNSA. The CDR3 contains 13 residues. The CDR3 DNA follows: TGTGCCAGCAGCTTTAGGGGGAATCAGCCCCAGCATTTT. This gives the protein CASSFRGNQPQHF.

This clonotype was detected ten times or more. V gene TRBV14 combines with J gene TRBJ2-5, with D tentatively TRBD2 (5 bases). Between the trimmed V and J ends, which lost 4 bases and 1 base, there was a span of 10 bases. Germline CDR1 is SGHDN and CDR2 is FVKESK. The CDR3 extends over 14 amino acids. The DNA of the CDR3 is TGTGCCAGCAGCCGGCGGGTCCCCCAAGAGACCCAGTACTTC. This translates into CASSRRVPQETQYF.

The chain links TRBV9 to TRBJ1-6; D unclear. Trimming took 4 bases from V and 7 from J, leaving 9 bases between them. The CDR3 sequence is 13 residues long. Looked up from germline, CDR1 is SGDLS and CDR2 is YYNGEE. DNA of the CDR3: TGTGCCAGCAGCCCCCTCGGGAATTCACCCCTCCACTTT. This translates into CASSPLGNSPLHF. The complete variable domain, with remaining parts taken from reference TRBV9 and TRBJ1-6, reads DSGVTQTPKHLITATGQRVTLRCSPRSGDLSVYWYQQSLDQGLQFLIQYYNGEERAKGNILERFSAQQFPDLHSELNLSSLELGDSALYFCASSPLGNSPLHFGNGTRLTVT.

This clonotype was observed at least ten times. The rearrangement uses TRBV27 and TRBJ2-7; D gene unclear. Germline V gene data show CDR1 as MNHEY and CDR2 as SMNVEV (reference sequence). V lost 1 base and J 6 bases, leaving 19 bases between the germline ends. This CDR3 spans 16 amino acids. CDR3 sequence (DNA): TGTGCCAGCAGTTTATACCAGAACAACCCTGTTAGCGAGCAGTACTTC. Translating gives CASSLYQNNPVSEQYF.

As to this clonotype: Possible read error: a much larger clone is one base away. V and J are TRBV20-1 and TRBJ2-7; tentative D call: TRBD1 (5 bases). This CDR3 is 13 amino acids long. Per germline, CDR1 DFQATT and CDR2 SNEGSKA (reference sequence). The CDR3 sequence: CSATWGRSYEQCF. The CDR3 region has the DNA TGCAGTGCCACGTGGGGCAGATCCTACGAGCAGTGCTTC.

Comments on this clonotype: It differs at one base from a far larger clone, so likely a read error. The chain recombines TRBV28 with TRBJ2-1, with D hard to call. The CDR3 covers 11 residues. Looked up from germline, CDR1 is MDHEN and CDR2 is SYDVKM. Trimming left V 3 bases short and J 10 bases short, with 7 bases between. The chain's CDR3 is CASSLLGEQFF. The CDR3 nucleotides are TGTGCCAGCAGTTTGCTCGGAGAGCAGTTCTTC.

This clonotype was counted many times. The chain links TRBV29-1 to TRBJ2-5, with D possibly being TRBD1 (6 bases). Germline V gene sequence: CDR1 SQVTM, CDR2 ANQGSEA. The CDR3 is 11 amino acids. V was clipped by 6 bases and J by 5 bases, with 10 bases between them. The CDR3 DNA reads TGCAGCGTCCTAAGGGGGGAGACCCAGTACTTC. Translation gives CSVLRGETQYF.

This clonotype was observed many times. This rearrangement joins TRBV2 to TRBJ2-3, with a tentative D call TRBD1 (8 bases). Germline CDR1 SNHLY, CDR2 FYNNEI. This CDR3 comprises 16 residues. V was cut by 6 bases and J by 4 bases, with 20 bases left in between. The chain's CDR3 is CASSDGQGGRADTQYF. DNA of the CDR3: TGTGCCAGCAGCGATGGACAGGGAGGGCGGGCAGATACGCAGTATTTT.